The 13 T cell receptor beta chains below were found in one sample sequenced in a study of cytomegalovirus exposure and HLA in healthy donors. PCR involved 60 Vbeta and 13 Jbeta primers. Produced via immunoSEQ multiplex PCR; TCRdb's table is partial and in-frame only. The table has approximately 290,000 clones, 80% seen once; the top ten hold about 0.3%. Input material: PBMCs. The receptors were sampled from a girl aged 2-10 years in good health and CMV-seronegative.

This rearrangement joins TRBV5-4 to TRBJ1-1; D unresolved. The germline CDR1 and CDR2 sequences are SGHNT and YYREEE (reference sequence). The CDR3 runs to 14 residues. V shed 2 bases and J shed 3 bases, with 11 bases lying between them. The CDR3 sequence: CASSFGVSDTEAFF. The CDR3 DNA sequence: TGTGCCAGCAGCTTCGGGGTCTCGGACACTGAAGCTTTCTTT.

The chain couples TRBV10-3 to TRBJ2-5; TRBD1 agrees at 7 bases. The germline CDR1 and CDR2 sequences are ENHRY and SYGVKD. V was pared by 2 bases and J by 5 bases, with 8 bases of the junction left unmatched. This CDR3 contains 15 residues. The CDR3 is CAISEEARGWETQYF. CDR3 nucleotides: TGTGCCATCAGTGAGGAGGCCAGGGGGTGGGAGACCCAGTACTTC.

The chain couples TRBV28 to TRBJ1-5; TRBD1 agrees at 9 bases. J lost 4 bases, V lost 8 bases, and 12 bases had no gene match. The CDR3 loop spans 16 amino acids. Germline V gives CDR1 MDHEN, CDR2 SYDVKM. CDR3 in DNA: TGTGCCAGCGGACAACCGGGACAGGGTGGGAATCAGCCCCAGCATTTT. It codes for CASGQPGQGGNQPQHF.

The rearrangement joins TRBV29-1 to TRBJ2-1; no definite D call. Trimming took off 3 bases at V and 7 bases at J, with 7 bases between the two ends. The CDR3 contains 11 residues. Germline V gene data show CDR1 as SQVTM and CDR2 as ANQGSEA. CDR3 residues: CSVDRKNEQFF. As DNA, the CDR3 is TGCAGCGTTGACAGGAAAAATGAGCAGTTCTTC.

The rearrangement uses TRBV19 and TRBJ1-6; TRBD1 matches at 7 bases. CDR1 LNHDA and CDR2 SQIVND come from the germline V gene (reference sequence). CDR3 size: 14 residues. J gave up 7 bases and V 6 bases, and 6 bases lay outside the gene matches. In DNA form, the CDR3 reads TGTGCCAGTAGGAGGGACAGCGAAAATTCACCCCTCCACTTT. Its translation is CASRRDSENSPLHF.

V usage is TRBV9 and J usage is TRBJ2-5; tentative D call: TRBD2 (5 bases). Trimming shortened V by 0 bases and J by 3 bases, and 12 bases separated the two germline ends. The CDR3 is 15 amino acids. The V gene's germline CDR1 is SGDLS and CDR2 YYNGEE. Here the CDR3 reads CASSVVGHGEETQYF. CDR3 nucleotides: TGTGCCAGCAGCGTAGTCGGCCACGGGGAAGAGACCCAGTACTTC.

V and J are TRBV5-6 and TRBJ1-1; D not resolved. Trimming took off 3 bases at V and 10 bases at J, with 13 bases between the two ends. The length of the CDR3 is 12 residues. Looked up from germline, CDR1 is SGHDT and CDR2 is YYEEEE. CDR3 protein: CASSWAGSRAFF. The CDR3 DNA follows: TGTGCCAGCAGCTGGGCGGGGAGCAGAGCTTTCTTT.

This clone was observed a single time. CDR3 nucleotides: TGTGCCAGCAGCTTAGTAGAATCTGGGGCCAACGTCCTGACTTTC. Translation gives CASSLVESGANVLTF. The V gene is TRBV7-9, the J gene TRBJ2-6; no firm D call. The CDR3 length is 15 residues. Germline CDR1 reads SEHNR; CDR2 reads FQNEAQ (reference sequence). V was trimmed by 1 base and J by 1 base, leaving 5 bases between them.

This clone came up a few times. The gene calls are TRBV21-1 and TRBJ2-7; TRBD1 is the table's D call, not checked against the DNA. TRBV21-1 is shown as a pseudogene. The CDR3 sequence is 13 residues long. The CDR3 protein is CASSKDRFYEQYF. CDR3 coding DNA: TGTGCCAGCAGCAAAGACAGGTTCTACGAGCAGTACTTC.

The CDR3 sequence: CASSSRTVARSNTGELFF. The CDR3 DNA is TGCGCCAGCAGCTCTAGGACAGTGGCACGATCGAACACCGGGGAGCTGTTTTTT. V usage is TRBV5-1 and J usage is TRBJ2-2, with D possibly TRBD1 on 6 matching bases. Germline values: CDR1 SGHRS, CDR2 YFSETQ. V was cut by 3 bases and J by 0 bases, with 18 bases left in between. The CDR3 covers 18 residues.

The CDR3 is CASSWKTGQDLNEQFF. The CDR3 bases are TGCGCCAGCAGCTGGAAGACGGGACAGGATCTCAATGAGCAGTTCTTC. V gene TRBV5-1 combines with J gene TRBJ2-1, with 8 nucleotides matching TRBD1. The germline V gene has CDR1 SGHRS and CDR2 YFSETQ. V lost 3 bases, J lost 6 bases, and 11 bases stayed unmatched. The length of the CDR3 is 16 residues. Together with reference TRBV5-1 and TRBJ2-1, the CDR3 gives the full variable domain: KAGVTQTPRYLIKTRGQQVTLSCSPISGHRSVSWYQQTPGQGLQFLFEYFSETQRNKGNFPGRFSGRQFSNSRSEMNVSTLELGDSALYLCASSWKTGQDLNEQFFGPGTRLTVL.

The genes are TRBV10-2 and TRBJ1-5; maybe TRBD1 (5 bases). Trimming took off 2 bases at V and 6 bases at J, with 17 bases between the two ends. This CDR3 comprises 16 residues. Per germline, CDR1 WSHSY and CDR2 SAAADI. The CDR3 DNA is TGCGCCAGCAGTGAGGAACAGGCGCTCGGGGGTCAGCCCCAGCATTTT. This sequence encodes CASSEEQALGGQPQHF.

The chain recombines TRBV19 with TRBJ2-3; 7 bases agree with TRBD1. The CDR3 sequence is 13 residues long. Germline V lookup: CDR1 LNHDA, CDR2 SQIVND (reference sequence). Trimming cost V 6 bases and J 4 bases; bases outside gene matches: 4. The CDR3 region is CASSLGQPDTQYF. The CDR3, as DNA: TGTGCCAGTAGCCTGGGACAGCCAGATACGCAGTATTTT.